This is a list of T cell receptor beta chains from one sample in a study of metastatic and nonmetastatic thyroid tumors. TCRdb reprocessed the PCR reads using MiXCR. Among roughly 30,000 clones listed, 3.7% were seen once. The material sequenced was blood. Receptor source: a male donor with papillary thyroid cancer or a benign thyroid nodule (not recorded which). Some clones in this sample may be carry-over from other donors' samples. Each CDR3 is given with its conserved first and last residue. D genes are given only for firm matches. The size of a clone is reported for some rows only, either as once, few or many, or as a class for expanded clones.

size | J | V | D | length | DNA | CDR3
many | TRBJ2-1 | TRBV5-1 | TRBD1 | 14 | TGCGCCAGCAGCTTGGGGGACAGGGCAAATGAGCAGTTCTTC | CASSLGDRANEQFF
many | TRBJ2-7 | TRBV20-1 | TRBD2 | 13 | TGCAGTGCACGACTAGCGGGAGGAAGGGAGCAGTACTTC | CSARLAGGREQYF
NA | TRBJ1-5 | TRBV6-5 | NA | 17 | TGTGCCAGCAGTTACTCGGGATATAGGCTCCCACGACAGCCCCAGCATTTT | CASSYSGYRLPRQPQHF
NA | TRBJ1-2 | TRBV28 | NA | 13 | TGTGCCAGCAGTTTAGAAGGGAGCTATGGCTACACCTTC | CASSLEGSYGYTF
few | TRBJ1-1 | TRBV27 | NA | 15 | TGTGCCAACACATGGGGCTCAGAAGGGTACACTGAAGCTTTCTTT | CANTWGSEGYTEAFF
NA | TRBJ2-1 | TRBV7-3 | NA | 13 | TGTGCCAGCAGCTCGTCAGGGTTTTCGGAGCAGTTCTTC | CASSSSGFSEQFF
NA | TRBJ2-1 | TRBV28 | TRBD2 | 15 | TGTGCCAGCAAACAAGGGACTAGCCCACCTAATCAGCAGTTCTTC | CASKQGTSPPNQQFF
few | TRBJ2-3 | TRBV3-1 | NA | 14 | TGTGCCAGCAGCCAAGATATCGGCACAGATACGCAGTATTTT | CASSQDIGTDTQYF
medium-sized | TRBJ1-2 | TRBV19 | NA | 15 | TGTGCCAGTAGTATTACATGGTTTGAGGGCTTTGGCTACACCTTC | CASSITWFEGFGYTF
many | TRBJ2-7 | TRBV5-4 | NA | 14 | TGTGCCAGCAGCTTCAACTCCCAAACCTACGAGCAGTACTTC | CASSFNSQTYEQYF
NA | TRBJ2-1 | TRBV30 | TRBD1 | 17 | TGTGCCTGGACCTGGACAGGGAACTACCTCTCCTACAATGAGCAGTTCTTC | CAWTWTGNYLSYNEQFF
NA | TRBJ1-6 | TRBV7-3 | NA | 13 | TGTGCCAGCAGCTTAACCCCTAATTCACCCCTCCACTTT | CASSLTPNSPLHF
few | TRBJ1-1 | TRBV11-2 | NA | 13 | TGTGCCAGCAGCTTAGTCGGTTCCACTGAAGCTTTCTTT | CASSLVGSTEAFF
many | TRBJ2-3 | TRBV30 | TRBD1 | 17 | TGTGCCTGGAGTGGGGGCCGGACAGGGTCGAAAACAGATACGCAGTATTTT | CAWSGGRTGSKTDTQYF
many | TRBJ2-5 | TRBV7-2 | NA | 13 | TGTGCCAGCAGCTGGGGATCCCAAGAGACCCAGTACTTC | CASSWGSQETQYF
few | TRBJ2-7 | TRBV4-1 | NA | 13 | TGCGCCAGCAGCCAAGATCAGGGTCACGAGCAGTACTTC | CASSQDQGHEQYF
many | TRBJ2-7 | TRBV30 | TRBD1 | 15 | TGTGCCTGGAGTGTACAGGGGGCAAGTTCCTACGAGCAGTACTTC | CAWSVQGASSYEQYF
many | TRBJ2-5 | TRBV7-9 | NA | 13 | TGTGCCAGCAGCTTAGGACTAGAAGAGACCCAGTACTTC | CASSLGLEETQYF
few | TRBJ2-5 | TRBV27 | NA | 15 | TGTGCCAGCAGTTTATCGTGGTCTGGTCCAGAGACCCAGTACTTC | CASSLSWSGPETQYF
NA | TRBJ1-5 | TRBV7-9 | NA | 15 | TGTGCCAGCAGCATGGCGGGGCATAGCAATCAGCCCCAGCATTTT | CASSMAGHSNQPQHF
NA | TRBJ2-7 | TRBV6-2/TRBV6-3 | NA | 14 | TGTGCCAGCAGTTACGCCGGTCCGTCCTACGAGCAGTACTTC | CASSYAGPSYEQYF
NA | TRBJ1-6 | TRBV19 | NA | 15 | TGTGCCAGTAGTAATATTCGACGAGAAAATTCACCCCTCCACTTT | CASSNIRRENSPLHF
NA | TRBJ2-3 | TRBV6-2/TRBV6-3 | NA | 15 | TGTGCCAGCATCCCAGGACAGACGGAGAAGCCGACGCAGTATTTT | CASIPGQTEKPTQYF
many | TRBJ2-5 | TRBV2 | NA | 13 | TGTGCCAGCAGTGAAATGGGTGGGGAGACCCAGTACTTC | CASSEMGGETQYF
many | TRBJ2-7 | TRBV6-2/TRBV6-3 | NA | 13 | TGTGCCAGCAGTTACCCAGGCTCCTACGAGCAGTACTTC | CASSYPGSYEQYF
many | TRBJ2-3 | TRBV5-1 | NA | 14 | TGCGCCAGCAGCCCCGGGCGTAGATCTGATACGCAGTATTTT | CASSPGRRSDTQYF
medium-sized | TRBJ1-2 | TRBV5-1 | TRBD1 | 13 | TGCGCCAGCAGCTTGAACCAGGGGGCTGGCTACACCTTC | CASSLNQGAGYTF
many | TRBJ2-7 | TRBV20-1 | TRBD2 | 15 | TGCAGTGCTAGAGGCGGGGGACTAGCGGGTCTCGAGCAGTACTTC | CSARGGGLAGLEQYF
medium-sized | TRBJ1-2 | TRBV6-1 | NA | 15 | TGTGCCAGCAGTTATTCTAGGGGGTTCAGCTATGGCTACACCTTC | CASSYSRGFSYGYTF
few | TRBJ2-1 | TRBV2 | NA | 12 | TGTGCCAGCAGCCTAGCGTACAATGAGCAGTTCTTC | CASSLAYNEQFF
few | TRBJ2-1 | TRBV28 | TRBD2 | 13 | TGTGCCAGCATTCCTAGCGGCCCCAGGGAGCAGTTCTTC | CASIPSGPREQFF
many | TRBJ1-5 | TRBV2 | NA | 19 | TGTGCCAGCAGTGAGTTTTGGCTCGACAGAGACTATAGCAATCAGCCCCAGCATTTT | CASSEFWLDRDYSNQPQHF
many | TRBJ2-1 | TRBV20-1 | TRBD2 | 16 | TGCAGTGCTAGACCAGGACTAGCGGGTCGATACAATGAGCAGTTCTTC | CSARPGLAGRYNEQFF
few | TRBJ1-5 | TRBV19 | NA | 16 | TGTGCCAGTAAACCTTCTGCGGGGATGGGTAATCAGCCCCAGCATTTT | CASKPSAGMGNQPQHF
NA | TRBJ2-5 | TRBV6-1 | NA | 15 | TGTGCCAGCAGTGAATCATGGGGCCTACAAGATACTCAGTACTTC | CASSESWGLQDTQYF